This T cell receptor beta chain emerged from a study of T-cell reconstitution after alpha-beta-depleted transplantation in children. Unique molecular identifiers tagged the TCRbeta library. MiXCR was run by TCRdb on the PCR reads, yielding one entry per CDR3 protein. There are about 830,000 distinct CDR3 sequences in the sample; about 15% occur only once, and about 4.6% lies in the top ten. The trim removed 5 bases at V and 3 bases at J, leaving 10 bases unmatched. The CDR3 extends over 19 amino acids. CDR1 SGHAT and CDR2 FQDESV come from the germline V gene (reference sequence). This sequence originates from a male patient aged 5 to 17 who had a stem cell transplant for acute lymphoblastic leukemia, so the T cells may come from the graft donor. The specimen was PBMCs, mostly from graft donor cells, collected 360 days after TCRalphabeta/CD19-depleted stem cell transplant. The chain combines TRBV11-1 with TRBJ2-2; 15 bases map to TRBD2. The CDR3 here is CASSLGTSGGRRYTGELFF. Written as DNA, the CDR3 is TGTGCCAGCAGCCTTGGGACTAGCGGGGGGCGACGATACACCGGGGAGCTGTTTTTT. The variable domain in full, with the rest retrieved from reference TRBV11-1 and TRBJ2-2, is EAEVAQSPRYKITEKSQAVAFWCDPISGHATLYWYRQILGQGPELLVQFQDESVVDDSQLPKDRFSAERLKGVDSTLKIQPAELGDSAMYLCASSLGTSGGRRYTGELFFGEGSRLTVL.